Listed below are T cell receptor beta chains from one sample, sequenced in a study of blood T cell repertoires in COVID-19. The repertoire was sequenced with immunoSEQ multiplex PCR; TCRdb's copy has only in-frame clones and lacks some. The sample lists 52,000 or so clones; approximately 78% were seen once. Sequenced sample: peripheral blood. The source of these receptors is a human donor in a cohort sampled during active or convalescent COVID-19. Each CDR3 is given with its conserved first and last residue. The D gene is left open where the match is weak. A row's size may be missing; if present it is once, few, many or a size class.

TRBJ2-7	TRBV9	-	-	TGTGCCAGCAGCGTAGCAGGCGGCGGGCGCGAGCAGTACTTC	CASSVAGGGREQYF
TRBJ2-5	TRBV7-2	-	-	TGTGCCAGCAGCCCCCGCGGGGGCGTGGAAGAGACCCAGTACTTC	CASSPRGGVEETQYF
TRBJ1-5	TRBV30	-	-	TGTGCCTGGAGTAGCAGGGACAATCAGCCCCAGCATTTT	CAWSSRDNQPQHF
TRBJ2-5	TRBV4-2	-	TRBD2	TGTGCCAGCAGCCCCACCTCCTCTAGCGGGGCTTCTCAAGAGACCCAGTACTTC	CASSPTSSSGASQETQYF
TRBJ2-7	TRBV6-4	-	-	TGTGCCAGCAGTGACCGGATCTACCGGATCCAGGGCTACGAGCAGTACTTC	CASSDRIYRIQGYEQYF
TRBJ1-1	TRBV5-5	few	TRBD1	TGTGCCAGCAGCCAAAGTCAGGGGGCGTCTGAAGCTTTCTTT	CASSQSQGASEAFF
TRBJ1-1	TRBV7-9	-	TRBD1	TGTGCCAGCAGCTTTCCCCGACAGGGGATAGACACTGAAGCTTTCTTT	CASSFPRQGIDTEAFF
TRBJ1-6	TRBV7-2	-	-	TGTGCCAGCAGCTTGTCGGGGGTTGGTTCACCCCTCCACTTT	CASSLSGVGSPLHF
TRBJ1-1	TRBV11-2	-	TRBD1	TGTGCCAGCAGCCGAGACCTGACAGGGCTGGCTGAAGCTTTCTTT	CASSRDLTGLAEAFF
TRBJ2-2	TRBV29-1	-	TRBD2	TGCAGCGGAGCGGGGGGCACGAACACCGGGGAGCTGTTTTTT	CSGAGGTNTGELFF
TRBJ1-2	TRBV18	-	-	TGTGCCAGCTCACCACCGGCAGGGGTAAACTATGGCTACACCTTC	CASSPPAGVNYGYTF
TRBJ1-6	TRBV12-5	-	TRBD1	TGTGCTAGTGGTTCTTACCCCGGGACAGGTCATATTTCCTATAATTCACCCCTCCACTTT	CASGSYPGTGHISYNSPLHF
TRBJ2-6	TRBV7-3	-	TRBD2	TGTGCCAGCACGGGGGGCTCTGGGGCCAACGTCCTGACTTTC	CASTGGSGANVLTF
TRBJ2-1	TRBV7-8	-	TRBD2	TGTGCCAGCAGCCCGCGACTAGCGGGGGGTAACAATGAGCAGTTCTTC	CASSPRLAGGNNEQFF